This T cell receptor beta chain was recorded in a study of response to subunit inactivated influenza vaccine. Findings and limits, study-wide: After each seasonal influenza vaccination, few new T cells are recruited, the authors suggested.

The CDR3 sequence is 16 residues long. The germline V gene encodes CDR1 MNHNS and CDR2 SASEGT. On this clonotype itself: Its specificity is not known. A clone one base away is much larger, so this may be a read error.

Each CDR3 protein gets one entry after TCRdb re-called the RT-PCR reads with MiXCR. The sample has about half a million distinct CDR3 sequences, about 10% seen once. The rearrangement joins TRBV6-1 to TRBJ1-4; perhaps TRBD1 as D (5 bases). The source was PBMCs from blood, collected 35 to 45 days after vaccination. This receptor was obtained from a man aged 45-65 years who received an inactivated influenza vaccine. DNA for the CDR3: TGTGCCAGCAGTCGCGGGGTTGCGGGGCGAAGCGAAAAACTGATTTTT. It specifies CASSRGVAGRSEKLIF.